These 5 T cell receptor beta chains were all obtained from the same sample, sequenced in a study of PD-1 blockade in classical Hodgkin lymphoma. TCRdb's copy holds only in-frame clones and misses some; the assay was immunoSEQ multiplex PCR. This sample has around 41,000 clones; over 65% occur once, and the top ten carry approximately 11%. Brentuximab vedotin exposure varied, and every patient relapsed after autologous stem cell transplantation. The material sequenced was peripheral blood mononuclear cells (PBMCs), taken at baseline. The origin of the receptors is a human donor with classical Hodgkin lymphoma.

This rearrangement joins TRBV5-4 to TRBJ2-7, with 9 bases identical to TRBD2. This CDR3 spans 16 amino acids. In germline, CDR1 is SGHNT, CDR2 YYREEE (reference sequence). V shed 4 bases and J 4 bases; nucleotides not matched to a gene: 12. The DNA for the CDR3 is TGTGCCAGCAGCCCGAGGAAGGCGGGAGGGCCTTACGAGCAGTACTTC. Translating it yields CASSPRKAGGPYEQYF.

The chain has TRBV7-2 and TRBJ2-3; D unclear. The CDR3 contains 15 residues. Germline assignment: CDR1 SGHTA and CDR2 FQGNSA. The V and J ends lost 5 bases and 1 base respectively, with 13 bases between them. The CDR3 DNA follows: TGTGCCAGCAGCGACCTCTTGTGGCGCACAGATACGCAGTATTTT. Its translation is CASSDLLWRTDTQYF.

This clone was seen at least ten times. The V call is TRBV28, the J call TRBJ2-2; no clear D. From germline, CDR1 is MDHEN and CDR2 SYDVKM. The CDR3 is 16 residues long. The V end lost 2 bases, the J end lost 4 bases, and 14 bases lay between the germline ends. The CDR3 region is CASSLQVFLGTGELFF. The CDR3 DNA follows: TGTGCCAGCAGTTTACAGGTCTTTCTCGGCACCGGGGAGCTGTTTTTT.

Concerning this clone itself: The sample holds other DNA sequences that translate to the same CDR3. The DNA of the CDR3 is TGCGCCAGCAGCTTGAGGGGACGGAGAATTGCAACTAATGAAAAACTGTTTTTT. Its protein product is CASSLRGRRIATNEKLFF. The rearrangement links TRBV5-1 to TRBJ1-4; D perhaps matches TRBD1 (5 bases). The germline V gene encodes CDR1 SGHRS and CDR2 YFSETQ. The CDR3 spans 18 residues. V shed 1 base and J shed 0 bases, with 16 bases lying between them.

V is TRBV6-5 and J is TRBJ2-7; a weak D match, TRBD2 (6 bases). The CDR3 totals 14 residues. Germline V gene sequence: CDR1 MNHEY, CDR2 SVGAGI. The V and J ends lost 1 base and 0 bases respectively, with 7 bases between them. In DNA form, the CDR3 reads TGTGCCAGCAGTTACTTCGGGGGCTCCTACGAGCAGTACTTC. It encodes CASSYFGGSYEQYF.